This TCR beta chain was documented in a study of shared clonotypes between healthy human individuals. Germline loops: CDR1 SNHLY, CDR2 FYNNEI. The junction had 2 bases not matched to a gene; V was cut back by 4 bases and J by 7 bases. The CDR3 has 12 amino acids. TCRdb's copy holds only in-frame clones and misses some; the assay was immunoSEQ multiplex PCR. This table has hundreds of thousands of clones, approximately 79% appearing once. The source is a young woman in good health. The rearrangement uses TRBV2 and TRBJ2-3; 7 positions agree with TRBD1. Sequenced sample: memory CD4+ T cells sorted from blood. Subset indicated: CD45RA-negative fraction. CDR3 residues: CASSAQGNTQYF. The CDR3 nucleotides read TGTGCCAGCAGTGCACAGGGGAATACGCAGTATTTT.